The 15 T cell receptor beta chains below all came from one sample that was sequenced in a study of T cells in Graves' hyperthyroidism and ophthalmopathy. TCR beta CDR3 regions were amplified from RNA. TCR CDR3 underwent first-round RT-PCR with the HTBI primer set. One entry per CDR3 protein, called by TCRdb with MiXCR from the multiplex PCR reads. Seen here are roughly 380,000 distinct CDR3 sequences, under 20% observed once, and the top ten hold 3% to 4.5%. Material: blood. Source of these receptors: a woman under 30 with Graves' hyperthyroidism.

This clonotype was seen repeatedly, ten times or more. The chain recombines TRBV5-1 with TRBJ1-2, with a weak D call TRBD1 (5 bases). Germline-derived CDR1 and CDR2 are SGHRS and YFSETQ. This CDR3 has 14 amino acids. Between the trimmed V and J ends, which lost 3 bases and 9 bases, there was a span of 18 bases. The CDR3 loop reads CASSSEGILYSYTF. CDR3 sequence (DNA): TGCGCCAGCAGCTCGGAGGGGATTTTATATAGCTACACCTTC.

The CDR3 DNA is TGTGCCATCAGTGAGTCGATCCGTGGACCTACGAGGGGCACTGAAGCTTTCTTT. It specifies CAISESIRGPTRGTEAFF. The chain carries TRBV10-3 and TRBJ1-1, with D perhaps matching TRBD1 (5 bases). Trimming stripped 0 bases from V and 4 bases from J, with 21 bases between. The CDR3 has 18 amino acids. Germline CDR1 and CDR2: ENHRY and SYGVKD.

This clonotype came up many times. The gene calls are TRBV7-3 and TRBJ1-1; D ambiguous. The CDR3 has 15 residues. Germline V lookup: CDR1 SGHTA, CDR2 FQGTGA. Between the trimmed V and J ends, which lost 5 bases and 0 bases, there was a span of 13 bases. In DNA form, the CDR3 reads TGTGCCAGCAGCCCGGTAGCTGGGCTGAACACTGAAGCTTTCTTT. It translates to CASSPVAGLNTEAFF. Supplemented by reference TRBV7-3 and TRBJ1-1, the full variable domain reads GAGVSQTPSNKVTEKGKYVELRCDPISGHTALYWYRQSLGQGPEFLIYFQGTGAADDSGLPNDRFFAVRPEGSVSTLKIQRTERGDSAVYLCASSPVAGLNTEAFFGQGTRLTVV.

The table lists this clonotype with many counts. The chain has TRBV20-1 and TRBJ2-5; 9 bases map to TRBD2. This CDR3 has 15 residues. Germline-derived CDR1 and CDR2 are DFQATT and SNEGSKA (reference sequence). The trim removed 6 bases at V and 5 bases at J, leaving 13 bases unmatched. In DNA form, the CDR3 reads TGCAGTGCCGGACCTAGCGGGGCGGTCGGCGAGACCCAGTACTTC. Translating it yields CSAGPSGAVGETQYF.

The sample holds a few counts of this clonotype. The chain is built from TRBV20-1 and TRBJ1-2; TRBD1 matches 8 bases. The ends lost 5 bases at V and 3 bases at J; junction bases unmatched: 8. Germline CDR1 DFQATT, CDR2 SNEGSKA (reference sequence). This CDR3 region has 14 residues. CDR3 sequence reads: CSAPSDRGDYGYTF. As DNA, the CDR3 is TGCAGTGCTCCCTCCGACAGGGGCGACTATGGCTACACCTTC.

This clonotype was seen many times. J is TRBJ1-5 and V is TRBV27; TRBD1 matches 8 bases. V was pared by 1 base and J by 6 bases, with 11 bases of the junction left unmatched. This CDR3 has 17 residues. The germline gives CDR1 MNHEY, CDR2 SMNVEV (reference sequence). The CDR3 protein is CASSLFGGRGLGQPQHF. CDR3 DNA sequence: TGTGCCAGCAGTTTATTTGGTGGCAGGGGGCTTGGTCAGCCCCAGCATTTT.

The chain couples TRBV15 to TRBJ2-7; the match to TRBD1 covers 11 bases. Germline values: CDR1 LNHNV, CDR2 YYDKDF (reference sequence). CDR3 length: 16 amino acids. The junction had 10 bases not matched to a gene; V was cut back by 4 bases and J by 5 bases. CDR3 amino acids: CATSTPGTGGRDEQYF. The CDR3 region has the DNA TGTGCCACCAGCACCCCAGGGACAGGGGGTCGAGACGAGCAGTACTTC.

V and J are TRBV29-1 and TRBJ1-2; TRBD1 agrees at 8 bases. The CDR3 sequence is 15 residues long. The V and J ends lost 3 bases and 1 base, in that order; junction bases with no gene match: 7. Germline V lookup: CDR1 SQVTM, CDR2 ANQGSEA. CDR3 coding DNA: TGCAGCGTTGATTCCGGACAGGGATTTAACTATGGCTACACCTTC. Translated: CSVDSGQGFNYGYTF. Full variable domain (outside the CDR3, taken from reference TRBV29-1 and TRBJ1-2): SAVISQKPSRDICQRGTSLTIQCQVDSQVTMMFWYRQQPGQSLTLIATANQGSEATYESGFVIDKFPISRPNLTFSTLTVSNMSPEDSSIYLCSVDSGQGFNYGYTFGSGTRLTVV.

With regard to this clonotype: Being one base from a much bigger clone, this may be a read error. The V gene is TRBV2, the J gene TRBJ1-5; D might be TRBD1 (5 bases). Germline CDR1 SNHLY, CDR2 FYNNEI. This CDR3 contains 14 residues. The CDR3 is CACSVGQGDQPQHF. CDR3 coding DNA: TGTGCCTGCAGTGTTGGGCAGGGCGATCAGCCCCAGCATTTT.

This clonotype came up many times. The chain uses TRBV12-3 or TRBV12-4 and TRBJ1-2, with D perhaps TRBD1 (5 bases). This CDR3 spans 16 amino acids. V was shortened by 2 bases and J by 5 bases, with 18 bases between the two germline ends. This CDR3 is CASSLRKGTIGYGYTF. The DNA for the CDR3 is TGTGCCAGCAGTTTAAGAAAGGGGACGATAGGGTATGGCTACACCTTC.

The chain has TRBV11-2 and TRBJ2-7; D unresolved. The germline V and J ends were trimmed by 1 base and 3 bases, with 13 bases remaining between them. Per the germline V gene, CDR1 is SGHAT and CDR2 is FQNNGV. The length of the CDR3 is 15 residues. For the CDR3, the DNA is TGTGCCAGCAGCTTAGTGACGGACCCCTACTACGAGCAGTACTTC. Its protein product is CASSLVTDPYYEQYF.

This clonotype was picked up many times. The rearrangement links TRBV5-1 to TRBJ2-3; D is uncertain. In germline, CDR1 is SGHRS, CDR2 YFSETQ. With 0 bases removed from V and 2 bases from J, the gap between germline ends came to 10 bases. This CDR3 contains 15 residues. The CDR3 loop is CASSLDSLVTDTQYF. Here the CDR3 DNA reads TGCGCCAGCAGCTTGGACAGTTTAGTCACAGATACGCAGTATTTT.

The table lists this clonotype with many counts. The chain has TRBV12-3 or TRBV12-4 and TRBJ1-2, with TRBD1 matching over 9 bases. This CDR3 comprises 13 residues. The trim removed 6 bases at V and 8 bases at J, leaving 7 bases unmatched. The CDR3 region is CASSEQGAPGYTF. DNA of the CDR3: TGTGCCAGCAGCGAACAGGGGGCGCCCGGCTACACCTTC.

This sequence joins TRBV6-2 or TRBV6-3 and TRBJ2-5, with TRBD1 identical over 8 bases. Trimming at V came to 7 bases and at J to 4 bases, leaving 14 bases not matched to a gene. This CDR3 region has 16 residues. The germline CDR1 and CDR2 sequences are MNHEY and SVGEGT. The CDR3 sequence: CASTHSGQGERETQYF. The CDR3 coding sequence is TGTGCCAGCACCCATTCCGGACAGGGAGAGCGAGAGACCCAGTACTTC.

Only one count was recorded for this clonotype. Lacking the conserved final phenylalanine or tryptophan, this CDR3 likely reflects a read error. V gene TRBV29-1 combines with J gene TRBJ2-7; D is possibly TRBD1 (6 bases). The length of the CDR3 is 12 residues. Germline CDR1 is SQVTM and CDR2 is ANQGSEA. The germline V and J ends were trimmed by 4 bases and 6 bases, with 13 bases remaining between them. CDR3 coding DNA: TGCAGCGTTGGGCAGGGGAGCCGCGAGCAGTACTTG. Its protein product is CSVGQGSREQYL.